A single sample is the source of the 31 T cell receptor beta chains below, sequenced in a study of blood T cells in healthy people across ages. Using a J-beta primer mix together with a sample-barcoded 5' primer, a second PCR was run for about 7 to 12 cycles. From the 5' RACE reads, TCRdb called clonotypes with MiXCR, one entry per CDR3 protein. The sample lists fewer than 2,000,000 distinct CDR3 sequences; roughly 32% were seen once. Specimen: blood. These receptors all stem from a woman in her twenties or thirties in good health.

The CDR3 loop reads CASSQSGTSGISKTQYF. The CDR3 region has the DNA TGTGCCAGCAGCCAATCCGGGACTAGCGGGATTTCAAAGACCCAGTACTTC. V usage is TRBV3-1 and J usage is TRBJ2-7; 13 bases agree with TRBD2. The J call may be faulty, since TRBJ2-5 better matches the DNA end. Germline CDR1 and CDR2: LGHDT and YNNKEL (reference sequence). CDR3 length: 17 amino acids.

The V call is TRBV29-1, the J call TRBJ2-3; no firm D call. Trimming took 1 base from V and 7 from J, leaving 24 bases between them. This CDR3 has 17 residues. CDR1 and CDR2 from the germline V gene are SQVTM and ANQGSEA. In DNA, the CDR3 is TGCAGCGTTGAAGGTCCCCCGGCCCAGAAGCCCCCTTATACGCAGTATTTT. Its translation: CSVEGPPAQKPPYTQYF.

This clonotype was detected only a few times. The chain is built from TRBV6-6 and TRBJ2-5; 7 bases are a match to TRBD2. CDR1 and CDR2 from the germline V gene are MNHNY and SVGAGI (reference sequence). Trimming removed 3 bases from V and 5 bases from J; junction bases left unmatched: 9. There are 15 residues in the CDR3. The CDR3 nucleotides are TGTGCCAGCAGTTATTCAGCGGGGCTCATGGAGACCCAGTACTTC. Translated: CASSYSAGLMETQYF.

This clonotype was observed at least ten times. V gene TRBV29-1 combines with J gene TRBJ2-4; TRBD2 might be the D (7 bases). This CDR3 comprises 19 residues. V was clipped by 4 bases and J by 8 bases, with 33 bases between them. Germline V gene data show CDR1 as SQVTM and CDR2 as ANQGSEA. For the CDR3, the DNA is TGCAGCGTTGTTTTCCCCTGGGGGTACCAGGAGGGGGGGAGAGACATTCAGTACTTC. Translating it yields CSVVFPWGYQEGGRDIQYF.

In this sample, this clonotype turned up a few times. The rearrangement joins TRBV12-3 or TRBV12-4 to TRBJ1-5, with 7 bases that match TRBD1. The CDR3 is 15 residues long. V dropped 1 base and J dropped 3; count of bases not matched to a gene: 3. DNA of the CDR3: TGTGCCAGCAGTTTAGGTACAGGGGCCAATCAGCCCCAGCATTTT. As protein: CASSLGTGANQPQHF.

The table lists this clonotype with a few counts. The chain uses TRBV5-1 and TRBJ1-2; TRBD1 might be the D (5 bases). The germline V gene encodes CDR1 SGHRS and CDR2 YFSETQ. There are 13 residues in the CDR3. V dropped 6 bases and J dropped 9 bases, with 18 bases sitting between them. CDR3 loop: CASTPSGGMSYTF. The CDR3 DNA reads as TGCGCCAGCACCCCTAGTGGGGGAATGAGCTACACCTTC. Full variable domain (rest looked up from reference TRBV5-1 and TRBJ1-2): KAGVTQTPRYLIKTRGQQVTLSCSPISGHRSVSWYQQTPGQGLQFLFEYFSETQRNKGNFPGRFSGRQFSNSRSEMNVSTLELGDSALYLCASTPSGGMSYTFGSGTRLTVV.

There are a few counts of this clonotype. This rearrangement joins TRBV27 to TRBJ1-5; 8 bases are shared with TRBD1. The CDR3 has 15 residues. CDR1 and CDR2 from the germline V gene are MNHEY and SMNVEV (reference sequence). J was trimmed by 5 bases and V by 1 base; bases with no gene match: 4. The CDR3 region is CASSLYTGGDQPQHF. The CDR3, as DNA: TGTGCCAGCAGTTTATATACAGGGGGGGATCAGCCCCAGCATTTT.

In its sample, this clonotype was seen a few times. This sequence joins TRBV6-1 and TRBJ2-3; a possible D gene is TRBD2 (6 bases). V gave up 6 bases and J gave up 4 bases, with 14 bases separating them. CDR3 length: 14 amino acids. Germline assignment: CDR1 MNHNS and CDR2 SASEGT. The CDR3 nucleotides read TGTGCCAGCAGGAGCGGAGGGGCCCCAGATACGCAGTATTTT. This codes for CASRSGGAPDTQYF.

The rearrangement links TRBV6-1 to TRBJ2-7, with D perhaps TRBD2 (6 bases). Germline V lookup: CDR1 MNHNS, CDR2 SASEGT. This CDR3 region has 15 residues. The ends were cut back, 3 bases at V and 4 bases at J, with 16 bases in the middle. CDR3 coding DNA: TGTGCCAGCAGTGACCCAGCTAGTGGGAGGTACGAGCAGTACTTC. Translation gives CASSDPASGRYEQYF.

The chain joins TRBV11-1 to TRBJ1-1; D unresolved. Germline V gene data show CDR1 as SGHAT and CDR2 as FQDESV (reference sequence). The CDR3 consists of 13 residues. V was cut by 6 bases and J by 4 bases, with 12 bases left in between. CDR3 in amino acids: CASSPGSFTEAFF. The CDR3 DNA follows: TGTGCCAGCAGTCCCGGCTCTTTCACTGAAGCTTTCTTT.

J is TRBJ2-3 and V is TRBV3-1; D remains unclear. Trimming stripped 0 bases from V and 1 base from J, with 8 bases between. The CDR3 length is 15 residues. Germline CDR1 and CDR2: LGHDT and YNNKEL (reference sequence). CDR3 nucleotide sequence: TGTGCCAGCAGCCAAGAAAGACCCGGCACAGATACGCAGTATTTT. Its translation: CASSQERPGTDTQYF.

With regard to this clonotype: At one end, the junction sequence differs from germline, possibly due to a read error. J is TRBJ1-1 and V is TRBV7-2, with D perhaps matching TRBD1 (5 bases). The germline CDR1 and CDR2 sequences are SGHTA and FQGNSA. This CDR3 has 17 amino acids. The DNA of the CDR3 is TGTGCCAGCAGCTTAGGCGCTGGTGGGACGGTGAACACTAAAGCTTTCTTT. The encoded protein is CASSLGAGGTVNTKAFF.

This clonotype has a handful of counts. The J gene is TRBJ2-6, the V gene TRBV7-9; TRBD1 matches at 7 bases. After removal of 4 bases from V and 4 bases from J, the junction contained 7 bases not matched to a gene. Germline assignment: CDR1 SEHNR and CDR2 FQNEAQ (reference sequence). CDR3 length equals 16 residues. CDR3 nucleotides: TGTGCCAGCAGCTCCGACAGGGTCCCAGGGGCCAACGTCCTGACTTTC. Translated: CASSSDRVPGANVLTF.

The chain combines TRBV15 with TRBJ2-5, with D perhaps TRBD2 (6 bases). The J call is doubtful: the DNA matches TRBJ2-7 better. Germline CDR1 is LNHNV and CDR2 is YYDKDF (reference sequence). The length of the CDR3 is 13 residues. Here the CDR3 reads CATSRVASVEQYF. The CDR3 bases are TGTGCCACCAGCAGAGTCGCTAGCGTCGAGCAGTACTTC.

This sequence joins TRBV27 and TRBJ2-7; either TRBD1 or TRBD2 may fit D (5 bases each). Germline V gene sequence: CDR1 MNHEY, CDR2 SMNVEV (reference sequence). Between the trimmed V and J ends, which lost 5 bases and 3 bases, there was a span of 14 bases. The CDR3 is 14 amino acids. Here the CDR3 reads CASSPGDLLYEQYF. The CDR3 nucleotides read TGTGCCAGCAGTCCTGGGGACCTCCTCTACGAGCAGTACTTC.

This clonotype has at least ten counts. The chain has TRBV6-5 and TRBJ2-7, with TRBD1 identical over 9 bases. From germline, CDR1 is MNHEY and CDR2 SVGAGI. After removal of 4 bases from V and 4 bases from J, the junction contained 5 bases not matched to a gene. This CDR3 has 14 amino acids. The CDR3 bases are TGTGCCAGCAGTTCTGGACAGGGGTGGTACGAGCAGTACTTC. This gives the protein CASSSGQGWYEQYF.

This clonotype was seen more than once but under ten times. The CDR3 DNA sequence: TGTGCCAGCAGTTTCGGGCCCGGGTACTATGGCTACACCTTC. Amino acids: CASSFGPGYYGYTF. The rearrangement links TRBV12-3 or TRBV12-4 to TRBJ1-2; no firm D call. CDR3 length equals 14 residues. Trimming took 3 bases from V and 3 from J, leaving 11 bases between them.

The chain carries TRBV7-8 and TRBJ2-5; tentative D call: TRBD2 (6 bases). This CDR3 contains 13 residues. V was trimmed by 9 bases and J by 2 bases, leaving 13 bases between them. Per germline, CDR1 SGHVS and CDR2 FQNEAQ. The CDR3 protein is CASAGSLQETQYF. The CDR3, as DNA: TGTGCCAGTGCGGGGTCCCTGCAAGAGACCCAGTACTTC.

CDR3 amino acids: CASSPMRGQYNEQFF. CDR3 nucleotide sequence: TGTGCCAGCAGCCCTATGCGAGGCCAGTACAATGAGCAGTTCTTC. The J gene is TRBJ2-1, the V gene TRBV27; D call uncertain. This CDR3 has 15 residues. Germline-derived CDR1 and CDR2 are MNHEY and SMNVEV (reference sequence). Trimming removed 6 bases from V and 4 bases from J, with 16 bases in between.

This clonotype was observed a few times. CDR3 amino acids: CASSSGGANEQYF. CDR3 bases: TGTGCCAGCAGCTCAGGGGGCGCAAACGAGCAGTACTTC. This chain uses TRBV7-9 with TRBJ2-5; 8 positions match TRBD1. The DNA end lines up better with TRBJ2-7; the J call may be wrong. Germline lookup yields CDR1 SEHNR and CDR2 FQNEAQ (reference sequence). The CDR3 has 13 amino acids.

This clonotype was counted only a few times. The gene calls are TRBV27 and TRBJ2-5; 8 bases line up with TRBD2. The junction had 7 bases not matched to a gene; V was cut back by 4 bases and J by 0 bases. Germline V lookup: CDR1 MNHEY, CDR2 SMNVEV (reference sequence). This CDR3 contains 16 residues. The CDR3 protein is CASSSSAGEYQETQYF. As DNA, the CDR3 is TGTGCCAGCAGTTCCTCAGCGGGAGAGTACCAAGAGACCCAGTACTTC.

A remark on this clonotype: This CDR3 fails to terminate in the conserved phenylalanine or tryptophan, so it likely reflects a read error. This chain joins TRBV5-5 and TRBJ2-1; the D is unclear. CDR3 length: 15 amino acids. Trimming took off 1 base at V and 6 bases at J, with 14 bases between the two ends. CDR1 is SGHKS, CDR2 YYEKEE, per germline (reference sequence). This chain's CDR3 is CASSLRALLGNEQFL. The CDR3 bases are TGTGCCAGCAGCTTGCGAGCTCTCCTAGGCAATGAGCAGTTCTTA.

The V gene is TRBV20-1, the J gene TRBJ2-7; D may be TRBD2 (6 bases). V lost 3 bases to trimming and J lost 5 bases, with 14 bases between them. This CDR3 is built from 13 residues. Germline V lookup: CDR1 DFQATT, CDR2 SNEGSKA (reference sequence). The CDR3 bases are TGCAGTGCTAGGCCCGGGACTCCGCACGAGCAGTACTTC. Its translation: CSARPGTPHEQYF.

V and J are TRBV24-1 and TRBJ2-7, with 9 bases identical to TRBD1. CDR3 length equals 14 residues. Germline V gives CDR1 KGHDR, CDR2 SFDVKD. Losses at the gene ends were 9 bases for V and 3 bases for J; bases not matched to a gene: 8. CDR3: CATRKDRGDYEQYF. The CDR3 DNA follows: TGTGCCACCCGGAAGGACAGGGGCGACTACGAGCAGTACTTC.

This clonotype was detected a few times. V gene TRBV29-1 combines with J gene TRBJ1-2; D gene uncertain. CDR1 is SQVTM, CDR2 ANQGSEA, per germline. This CDR3 is built from 12 residues. Trimming left V 6 bases short and J 0 bases short, with 8 bases between. The CDR3 region has the DNA TGCAGCGTCCAGGTCCCTAACTATGGCTACACCTTC. Residues: CSVQVPNYGYTF. The complete variable domain, with remaining parts taken from reference TRBV29-1 and TRBJ1-2, reads SAVISQKPSRDICQRGTSLTIQCQVDSQVTMMFWYRQQPGQSLTLIATANQGSEATYESGFVIDKFPISRPNLTFSTLTVSNMSPEDSSIYLCSVQVPNYGYTFGSGTRLTVV.

This rearrangement joins TRBV2 to TRBJ2-1; D is tentatively TRBD1 or TRBD2 (6 bases each). Germline values: CDR1 SNHLY, CDR2 FYNNEI. The CDR3 consists of 17 residues. V shed 3 bases and J shed 0 bases, with 15 bases lying between them. CDR3 region: CASSDPPGASSYNEQFF. CDR3 sequence (DNA): TGTGCCAGCAGTGATCCACCGGGGGCGAGCTCCTACAATGAGCAGTTCTTC.

Note on this clonotype: With a much larger clone just one base away, this may be a read error. V is TRBV6-5 and J is TRBJ2-6, with 9 nucleotides matching TRBD2. This CDR3 is 16 amino acids long. Germline lookup yields CDR1 MNHEY and CDR2 SVGAGI. Trimming removed 8 bases from V and 0 bases from J; junction bases left unmatched: 5. CDR3 nucleotide sequence: TGTGCCAGCGGGCCTAGCGGGACCTCTGGGGCCAACGTCCTGACTTTC. This encodes CASGPSGTSGANVLTF.

This clonotype was recorded many times. The chain employs TRBV12-3 or TRBV12-4 and TRBJ1-2; tentative D call: TRBD1 (6 bases). The CDR3 is 16 residues long. The V gene lost 5 bases and the J gene lost 0 bases, with 16 bases spanning the gap. The CDR3 loop is CASSPLRGPTNYGYTF. For the CDR3, the DNA is TGTGCCAGCAGTCCCCTCAGGGGCCCCACTAACTATGGCTACACCTTC.

This clonotype was picked up a small number of times. This chain connects TRBV20-1 to TRBJ1-5; D gene ambiguous. Germline CDR1 reads DFQATT; CDR2 reads SNEGSKA (reference sequence). This CDR3 spans 12 amino acids. Trimming removed 7 bases at V and 3 bases at J, with 10 bases between. CDR3 sequence: CSGWRANQPQHF. In DNA form, the CDR3 reads TGCAGTGGATGGAGGGCCAATCAGCCCCAGCATTTT.

This clonotype was counted between two and nine times. V gene TRBV12-3 or TRBV12-4 combines with J gene TRBJ2-7; no clear D. CDR3 length: 13 amino acids. V was pared by 5 bases and J by 3 bases, with 11 bases between. The CDR3 coding sequence is TGTGCCAGCAGTCTTCGGCCCATCTACGAGCAGTACTTC. Translation: CASSLRPIYEQYF.

This clonotype was seen a handful of times. At one end, the junction sequence differs from germline, possibly due to a read error. The chain joins TRBV5-1 to TRBJ1-1; 9 bases line up with TRBD1. This CDR3 spans 14 amino acids. Per germline, CDR1 SGHRS and CDR2 YFSETQ. The CDR3 DNA sequence: TGTGCCAGCAGTTCAGGGACAGGGAGCACTGAAGCTTTCTTT. Protein product: CASSSGTGSTEAFF.